This T cell receptor beta chain was sequenced for a study of CD8 T cells in ankylosing spondylitis. Study outcomes and limitations: Disease-linked clones were reportedly significantly enriched in matched ankylosing spondylitis synovial fluid.

This clonotype was counted many times. What it binds is unknown. Each CDR3 protein is one row after TCRdb ran MiXCR on the 5' RACE reads. The sample lists a few hundred thousand distinct CDR3 sequences, about 10% occurring once. The sample consisted of blood, either unsorted or a sorted T cell fraction (not recorded which). The TCR originated in a male donor with ankylosing spondylitis or in good health (not recorded which).

The CDR3 region has the DNA TGCGCCAGCAGCTTGGTTGGCGGAGGGGGGCCAGATACGCAGTATTTT. Protein: CASSLVGGGGPDTQYF. J is TRBJ2-3 and V is TRBV5-1; D is tentatively TRBD1 or TRBD2 (6 bases each). The ends were cut back, 0 bases at V and 4 bases at J, with 15 bases in the middle. There are 16 residues in the CDR3. From germline, CDR1 is SGHRS and CDR2 YFSETQ.